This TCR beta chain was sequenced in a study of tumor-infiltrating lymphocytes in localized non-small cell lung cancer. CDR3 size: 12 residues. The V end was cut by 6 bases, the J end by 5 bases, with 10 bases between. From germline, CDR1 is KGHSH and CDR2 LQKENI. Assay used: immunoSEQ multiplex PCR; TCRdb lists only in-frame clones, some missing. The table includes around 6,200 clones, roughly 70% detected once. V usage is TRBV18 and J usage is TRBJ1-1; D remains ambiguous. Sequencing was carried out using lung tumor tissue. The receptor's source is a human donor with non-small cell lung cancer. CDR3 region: CASSQRGTEAFF. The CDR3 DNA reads TGTGCCAGCTCCCAACGAGGGACTGAAGCTTTCTTT.